This record concerns one T cell receptor beta chain sequence. Antigen specificity is unknown. This sample was taken from a study of cytomegalovirus exposure and HLA in healthy donors. Study-wide background: The approximately 120 validation repertoires were produced on the same platform as the roughly 720 repertoires of the first cohort. This was reported in a later analysis.

The CDR3 runs 12 residues. The V segment lost 2 bases and the J segment 16 bases; nucleotides outside the gene matches: 7. Germline V lookup: CDR1 MNHNS, CDR2 SASEGT. Using immunoSEQ multiplex PCR, the repertoire was profiled, and TCRdb retains in-frame clones only, with some absent. The data contain about 240,000 clones, about 90% of them singletons. The study's findings and limits: Some TCR beta chains (around 160 of them) were listed as cytomegalovirus-associated.

This sequence joins TRBV6-1 and TRBJ1-4; 7 bases agree with TRBD1. The sample comprised PBMCs. This clonotype was obtained from a woman aged 25-40 years in good health and CMV-seropositive. The DNA of the CDR3 is TGTGCCAGCAGTGAAATAGGGACAGAGGCGTTTTTT. The encoded protein is CASSEIGTEAFF.